These 14 T cell receptor beta chains came from one sample sequenced in a study of T cell responses to AZD1222 COVID-19 vaccine. TCRdb's copy holds only in-frame clones and misses some; the assay was immunoSEQ multiplex PCR. The sample has around 170,000 clones, about 90% seen once. The material was peripheral blood, obtained 28 days after the second AZD1222 dose. The receptors shown here come from an adult who received the AZD1222 COVID-19 vaccine.

The chain combines TRBV6-2 or TRBV6-3 with TRBJ1-2, with 7 bases identical to TRBD1. Germline V gives CDR1 MNHEY, CDR2 SVGEGT. The CDR3 runs 15 residues. V trimming: 6 bases; J trimming: 0 bases; junction bases outside the gene matches: 7. The CDR3 DNA sequence: TGTGCCAGCAGCTCACAGGGGAAGACTAACTATGGCTACACCTTC. Translation: CASSSQGKTNYGYTF.

This chain uses TRBV25-1 with TRBJ1-6; a weak D match, TRBD1 (6 bases). V was pared by 0 bases and J by 6 bases, with 12 bases between. CDR1 MGHDK and CDR2 SYGVNS come from the germline V gene. The CDR3 extends over 16 amino acids. This CDR3 is CASSEYGGQVNSPLHF. The CDR3 region has the DNA TGTGCCAGCAGTGAATATGGGGGACAAGTTAATTCACCCCTCCACTTT.

This sequence joins TRBV3-1 (or the pseudogene TRBV3-2) and TRBJ1-2; 8 bases match TRBD1. This CDR3 spans 15 amino acids. The trim removed 5 bases at V and 3 bases at J, leaving 8 bases unmatched. Germline CDR1 and CDR2: LGHDT and YNNKEL (reference sequence). CDR3 DNA sequence: TGTGCCAGCAGCGAAAGCGTACAGGGGGACTATGGCTACACCTTC. It codes for CASSESVQGDYGYTF.

J is TRBJ1-2 and V is TRBV25-1; 8 bases agree with TRBD1. This CDR3 spans 14 amino acids. Germline V gives CDR1 MGHDK, CDR2 SYGVNS. V was pared by 3 bases and J by 4 bases, with 4 bases of the junction left unmatched. The CDR3 DNA follows: TGTGCCAGCAGTGACGGACAGGGCGGCTATGGCTACACCTTC. As protein: CASSDGQGGYGYTF.

The chain uses TRBV11-3 and TRBJ2-3; D is perhaps TRBD1 or TRBD2 (5 bases each). CDR3 length equals 14 residues. In germline, CDR1 is SGHNT, CDR2 YENEEA. Trimming cost V 5 bases and J 2 bases, with 11 bases left between them. CDR3 in amino acids: CASSPGTNTDTQYF. The CDR3 nucleotides read TGTGCCAGCAGCCCCGGGACCAACACAGATACGCAGTATTTT. Based on the CDR3 plus reference TRBV11-3 and TRBJ2-3, the full variable domain is EAGVVQSPRYKIIEKKQPVAFWCNPISGHNTLYWYLQNLGQGPELLIRYENEEAVDDSQLPKDRFSAERLKGVDSTLKIQPAELGDSAVYLCASSPGTNTDTQYFGPGTRLTVL.

The chain links TRBV28 to TRBJ2-7; the match to TRBD2 covers 15 bases. Germline V lookup: CDR1 MDHEN, CDR2 SYDVKM. V was clipped by 4 bases and J by 0 bases; unmatched bases: 10. The length of the CDR3 is 19 residues. CDR3 residues: CASSSGPGTSGGSSYEQYF. The CDR3 bases are TGTGCCAGCAGTTCTGGGCCCGGGACTAGCGGGGGGAGCTCCTACGAGCAGTACTTC.

The V gene is TRBV21-1, the J gene TRBJ2-7; TRBD2 is taken as the D call from the table, unchecked against the DNA. TRBV21-1 is listed as a pseudogene. This CDR3 region has 13 residues. The CDR3 DNA follows: TGTGCCAGCAGCCCGGGACTACGGGTTGGGCAGTACTTC. This sequence encodes CASSPGLRVGQYF.

This CDR3 is CASSTPLLGDTEAFF. The CDR3 DNA sequence: TGCGCCAGCAGCACACCGTTACTGGGAGACACTGAAGCTTTCTTT. V gene TRBV5-1 combines with J gene TRBJ1-1; D call uncertain. The V and J ends lost 4 bases and 3 bases respectively, with 16 bases between them. The germline CDR1 and CDR2 sequences are SGHRS and YFSETQ. CDR3 length: 15 residues.

The rearrangement joins TRBV4-3 to TRBJ1-6, with D possibly being TRBD1 (5 bases). The CDR3 has 16 amino acids. Germline-derived CDR1 and CDR2 are LGHNA and YSLEER. V was clipped by 1 base and J by 14 bases, with 21 bases between them. The CDR3 nucleotides read TGCGCCAGCAGCCAAGGGACGGTTGCTCGGATAGGGGCCCTCCACTTT. This codes for CASSQGTVARIGALHF.

The gene calls are TRBV7-2 and TRBJ1-2, with D possibly being TRBD1 (6 bases). The V and J ends lost 2 bases and 8 bases respectively, with 12 bases between them. Germline values: CDR1 SGHTA, CDR2 FQGNSA. The CDR3 loop spans 13 amino acids. The CDR3 bases are TGTGCCAGCAGCTTATTCAGGGGTTGGGGCTACACCTTC. It codes for CASSLFRGWGYTF.

The chain employs TRBV18 and TRBJ2-7; 8 bases are shared with TRBD1. The junction had 12 bases not matched to a gene; V was cut back by 2 bases and J by 3 bases. CDR1 is KGHSH and CDR2 is LQKENI in the germline V gene. The CDR3 contains 17 residues. CDR3 DNA: TGTGCCAGCTCACCAATGTCAGGGGGCTCCGGGGGCTACGAGCAGTACTTC. The encoded protein is CASSPMSGGSGGYEQYF.

The chain is built from TRBV6-4 and TRBJ2-3; D remains unclear. V was pared by 5 bases and J by 0 bases, with 12 bases between. The germline gives CDR1 MRHNA, CDR2 SNTAGT. This CDR3 contains 15 residues. CDR3 bases: TGTGCCAGCAGTCAAGAATTTGGGAGCACAGATACGCAGTATTTT. Encoded protein: CASSQEFGSTDTQYF.

This chain joins TRBV13 and TRBJ2-3, with a weak D call TRBD2 (5 bases). Germline V lookup: CDR1 PRHDT, CDR2 FYEKMQ (reference sequence). The V and J ends lost 4 bases and 2 bases respectively, with 13 bases between them. This CDR3 is 15 amino acids long. As DNA, the CDR3 is TGTGCCAGCAGCTACCGGGGTGGGGACACAGATACGCAGTATTTT. Translation gives CASSYRGGDTDTQYF.

The rearrangement links TRBV5-1 to TRBJ1-5, with D tentatively TRBD1 (6 bases). Germline CDR1 reads SGHRS; CDR2 reads YFSETQ. The CDR3 has 14 amino acids. Trimming cost V 4 bases and J 5 bases, with 13 bases left between them. CDR3 coding DNA: TGCGCCAGCAGCCCGGAGGGGGGTGATCAGCCCCAGCATTTT. Its protein product is CASSPEGGDQPQHF.